This note documents a single T cell receptor beta chain sequence. Its cognate antigen is unknown. This record belongs to a study of CD8 T cells in ankylosing spondylitis. Study results and limitations: A subset of motif variants has previously been described in the synovial fluid and blood of reactive arthritis. Within ankylosing spondylitis blood, a TCR beta motif made up of roughly eight highly homologous variants appeared to be characteristic.

TCR beta libraries were made by quantitative 5'-RACE with molecular barcodes. TCRdb processed the 5' RACE reads anew with MiXCR; each CDR3 protein has one entry. The table has 700,000 to 1,000,000 distinct CDR3 sequences, approximately 12% seen once. What was sequenced was blood, either unsorted or a sorted T cell fraction (not recorded which). The sequence was collected from a male donor with ankylosing spondylitis.

CDR3 nucleotides: TGTGCCAGCTCACCACCGGCAGGGGGCTTGGAGACCCAGTACTTC. Amino acids: CASSPPAGGLETQYF. V usage is TRBV18 and J usage is TRBJ2-5, with TRBD1 identical over 8 bases. The CDR3 runs to 15 residues. CDR1 is KGHSH and CDR2 is LQKENI in the germline V gene. Trimming at V came to 0 bases and at J to 5 bases, leaving 5 bases not matched to a gene.